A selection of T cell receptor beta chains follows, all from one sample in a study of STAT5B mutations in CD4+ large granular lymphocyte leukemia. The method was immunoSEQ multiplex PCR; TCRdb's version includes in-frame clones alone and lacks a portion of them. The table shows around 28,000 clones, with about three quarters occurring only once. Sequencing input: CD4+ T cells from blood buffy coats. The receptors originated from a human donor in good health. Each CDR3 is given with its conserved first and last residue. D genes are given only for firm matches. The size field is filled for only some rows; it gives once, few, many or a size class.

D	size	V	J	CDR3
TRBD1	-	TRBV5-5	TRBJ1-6	CASSPQGNNSPLHF
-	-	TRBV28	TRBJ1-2	CASSPPSQAGGYTF
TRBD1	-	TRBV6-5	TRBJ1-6	CASGRDRGNSPLHF
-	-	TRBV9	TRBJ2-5	CASSVALEGNGETQYF
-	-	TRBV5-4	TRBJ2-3	CASSSDRPSTDTQYF
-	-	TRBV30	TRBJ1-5	CACGLGNQPQHF
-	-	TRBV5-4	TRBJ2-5	CASSLERQETQYF
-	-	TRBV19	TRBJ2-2	CASSPWGNTGELFF
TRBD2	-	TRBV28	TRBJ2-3	CAITLAGREDTQYF
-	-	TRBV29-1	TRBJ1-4	CSVVGQGNEKLFF
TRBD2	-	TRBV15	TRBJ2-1	CATSREGKRGTDEQFF
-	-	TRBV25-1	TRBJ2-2	CASSFQGGRGGELFF
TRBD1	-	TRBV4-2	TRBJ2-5	CASSLTDRGVQETQYF
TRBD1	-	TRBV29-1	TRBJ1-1	CSVRTGGAPFF
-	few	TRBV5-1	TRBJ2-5	CASSLAQGGAETQYF
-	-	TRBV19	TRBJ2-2	CASSIANGNTGELFF
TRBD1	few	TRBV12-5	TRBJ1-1	CASGVRDRDAFF
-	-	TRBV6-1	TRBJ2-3	CASSGGPGDLTDTQYF
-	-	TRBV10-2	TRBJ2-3	CASSTTRTSTDTQYF
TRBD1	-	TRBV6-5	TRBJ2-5	CASSQGQGSQETQYF
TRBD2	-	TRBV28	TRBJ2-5	CASTSGREETQYF
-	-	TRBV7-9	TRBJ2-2	CASSLRGLETGELFF
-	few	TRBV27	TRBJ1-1	CASSGLRNTEAFF
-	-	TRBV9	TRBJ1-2	CASSVHTGVYGYTF
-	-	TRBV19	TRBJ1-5	CASIPAGGNQPQHF
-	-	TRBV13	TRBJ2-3	CASSPGQRIRYTDTQYF
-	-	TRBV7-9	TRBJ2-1	CASGDTTGYNEQFF
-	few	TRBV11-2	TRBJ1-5	CASSLENLAPQHF
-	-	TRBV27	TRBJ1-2	CASSLSAGNYGYTF
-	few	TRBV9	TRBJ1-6	CASSGQGSDNSPLHF
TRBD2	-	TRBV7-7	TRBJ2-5	CASSPGLAVETQYF
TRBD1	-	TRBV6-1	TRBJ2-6	CASSGRQGAIGANVLTF